This TCR beta chain was obtained from a study of T cells in Graves' hyperthyroidism and ophthalmopathy. Across the study: Prior to any treatment, at the point of initial diagnosis, peripheral blood was collected.

RNA transcripts yielded amplified TCR beta CDR3 regions. The HTBI primer set served for first-round RT-PCR of the TCR CDR3. Via MiXCR, TCRdb re-called the multiplex PCR reads, giving one row per CDR3 protein. Of hundreds of thousands of distinct CDR3 sequences in the sample, roughly 40% are singletons; the top ten hold 8.9%. Study findings and constraints: Researchers report that a 13 V-J model separated ophthalmopathy from stable hyperthyroidism. Blood also showed most of the thyroid clonotypes that were expanded above 0.001.

Germline-derived CDR1 and CDR2 are SGHVS and FQNEAQ. The CDR3 loop spans 13 amino acids. This clonotype was picked up one time. No antigen is known for it. A junction boundary mismatches the germline segment, possibly from a read error. This clonotype originated in a man in his late teens or twenties with Graves' hyperthyroidism. Sequencing was performed on blood. V usage is TRBV7-8 and J usage is TRBJ2-7; the match to TRBD1 covers 8 bases. CDR3 DNA sequence: TGTGCCAGCAGGTTCCAGGGGGCCGGGGAGCTGTACTTC. As protein: CASRFQGAGELYF.